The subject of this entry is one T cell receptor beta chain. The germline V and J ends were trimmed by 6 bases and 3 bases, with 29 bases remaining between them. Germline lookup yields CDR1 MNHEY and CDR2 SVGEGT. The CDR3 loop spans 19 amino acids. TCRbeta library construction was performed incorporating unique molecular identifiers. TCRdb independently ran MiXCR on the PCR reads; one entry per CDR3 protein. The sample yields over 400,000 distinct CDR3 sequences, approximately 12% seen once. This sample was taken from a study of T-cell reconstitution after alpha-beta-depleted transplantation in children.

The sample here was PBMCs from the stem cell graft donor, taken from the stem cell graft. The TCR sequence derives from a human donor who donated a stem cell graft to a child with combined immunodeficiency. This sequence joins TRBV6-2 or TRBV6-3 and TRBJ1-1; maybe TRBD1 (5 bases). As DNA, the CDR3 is TGTGCCAGCAGCCAACAGAGTGTGGGGGGACCGCCTTTGGACACTGAAGCTTTCTTT. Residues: CASSQQSVGGPPLDTEAFF.